This entry features one T cell receptor beta chain sequence. With 0 bases removed from V and 1 base from J, the gap between germline ends came to 7 bases. The CDR3 consists of 14 residues. Germline assignment: CDR1 SGHRS and CDR2 YFSETQ. This entry is derived from a study of blood T cell repertoires in COVID-19. As for the study in general: Specimens from acute and convalescent COVID-19 originated in the United States, Italy and Spain. Sample material is recorded as cDNA or gDNA derived from T cells, B-cell-depleted T cells, or PBMCs.

As processed by the authors: Amplification from reference gene primers served as the basis for estimated nucleated cell counts. The table came from immunoSEQ multiplex PCR; TCRdb's copy has only in-frame clones and leaves some out. V and J calls and clone size are as listed in that table; D and trimming were resolved from the DNA. The table records around 300,000 clones, about nine tenths of them present only once. This TCR was recovered from a woman between 55 and 75 years old who had recovered from COVID-19. The chain couples TRBV5-1 to TRBJ1-1; D gene ambiguous. Sequenced material: PBMCs or T cells enriched from blood (not recorded which). The DNA of the CDR3 is TGCGCCAGCAGCTTGGAAGTCGGGAACACTGAAGCTTTCTTT. Protein sequence: CASSLEVGNTEAFF.